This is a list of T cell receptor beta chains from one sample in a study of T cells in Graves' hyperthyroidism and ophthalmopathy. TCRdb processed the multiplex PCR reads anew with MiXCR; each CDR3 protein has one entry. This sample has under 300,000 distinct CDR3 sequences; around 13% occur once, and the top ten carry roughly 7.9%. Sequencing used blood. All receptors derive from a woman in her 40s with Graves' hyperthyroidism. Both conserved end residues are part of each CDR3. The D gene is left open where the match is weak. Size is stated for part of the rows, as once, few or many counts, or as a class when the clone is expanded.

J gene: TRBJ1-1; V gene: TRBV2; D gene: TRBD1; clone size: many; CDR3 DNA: TGTGCCAGCAGTGATCCGGGACAGGGGAGGACTGAAGCTTTCTTT; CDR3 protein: CASSDPGQGRTEAFF
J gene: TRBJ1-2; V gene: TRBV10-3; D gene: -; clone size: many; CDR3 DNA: TGTGCCATCAAAGCAGAAGTCTATGGCTACACCTTC; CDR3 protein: CAIKAEVYGYTF
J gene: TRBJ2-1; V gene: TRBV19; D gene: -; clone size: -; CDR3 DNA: TGTGCCAGTAGTATACAGGTATCTAACAATGAGCAGTTCTTC; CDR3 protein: CASSIQVSNNEQFF
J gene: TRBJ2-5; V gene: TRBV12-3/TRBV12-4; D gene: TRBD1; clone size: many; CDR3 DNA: TGTGCCAGCAGCCCCCCGGGACAGGGCTACGAGACCCAGTACTTC; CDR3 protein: CASSPPGQGYETQYF
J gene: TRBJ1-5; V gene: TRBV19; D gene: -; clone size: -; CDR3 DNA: TGTGCCAGTAGTATAGGGACCGCCTATAGCAATCAGCCCCAGCATTTT; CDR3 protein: CASSIGTAYSNQPQHF
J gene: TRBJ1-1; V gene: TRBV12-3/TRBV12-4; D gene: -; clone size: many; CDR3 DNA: TGTGCCAGCAGTTCATACGGGGGCACTGAAGCTTTCTTT; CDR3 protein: CASSSYGGTEAFF
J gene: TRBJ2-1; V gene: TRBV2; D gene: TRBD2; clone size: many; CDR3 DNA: TGTGCCAGCAGTGCCTCGACTAGCAGATACAATGAGCAGTTCTTC; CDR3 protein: CASSASTSRYNEQFF
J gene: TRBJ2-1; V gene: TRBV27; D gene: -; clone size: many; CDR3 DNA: TGTGCCAGCAGTTTGGGGGGACGATACAATGAGCAGTTCTTC; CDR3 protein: CASSLGGRYNEQFF
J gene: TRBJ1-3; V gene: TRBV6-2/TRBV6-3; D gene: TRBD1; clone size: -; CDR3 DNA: TGTGCCAGCAGTTCTACTAGACAGGGCGGAAACACCATATATTTT; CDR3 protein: CASSSTRQGGNTIYF
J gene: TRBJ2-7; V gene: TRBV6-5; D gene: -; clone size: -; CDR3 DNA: TGTGCCAGCAGTTACTCCCCGGCGGCCTACGAGCAGTACTTC; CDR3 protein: CASSYSPAAYEQYF
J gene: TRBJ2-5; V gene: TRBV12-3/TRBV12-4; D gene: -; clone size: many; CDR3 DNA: TGTGCCAGCAGTTTAGATTCGGGAGTAGCGGAGACCCAGTACTTC; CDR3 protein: CASSLDSGVAETQYF
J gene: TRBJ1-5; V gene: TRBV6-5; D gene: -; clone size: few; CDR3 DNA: TGTGCCAGCAGTAAACGACTCGGCAATCAGCCCCAGCATTTT; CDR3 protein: CASSKRLGNQPQHF
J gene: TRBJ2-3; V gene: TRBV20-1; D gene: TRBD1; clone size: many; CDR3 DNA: TGCAGTGCTAGAGCCTTGGGACAGTTTGAGGCAGATACGCAGTATTTT; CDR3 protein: CSARALGQFEADTQYF
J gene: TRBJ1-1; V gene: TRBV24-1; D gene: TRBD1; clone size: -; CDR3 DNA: TGTGCCACCAGTGCCCGGACAGGGGCCGGGAACACTGAAGCTTTCTTT; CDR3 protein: CATSARTGAGNTEAFF
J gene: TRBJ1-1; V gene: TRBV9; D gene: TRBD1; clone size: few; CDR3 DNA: TGTGCCAGCAGCCATCAACAGGGGTGGTCCACTGAAGCTTTCTTT; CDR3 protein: CASSHQQGWSTEAFF
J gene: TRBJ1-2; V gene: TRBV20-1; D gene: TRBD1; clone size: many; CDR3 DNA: TGCAGTGCTAGAGATCACGAGGGGGCGGACTATGGCTACACCTTC; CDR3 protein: CSARDHEGADYGYTF
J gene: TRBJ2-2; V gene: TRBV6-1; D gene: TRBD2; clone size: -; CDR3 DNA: TGTGCCAGCAGCCAGGGACTAGCGGTCACCGGGGAGCTGTTTTTT; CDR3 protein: CASSQGLAVTGELFF
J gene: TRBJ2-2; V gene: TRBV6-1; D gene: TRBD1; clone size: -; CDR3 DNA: TGTGCCAGCAGTGAAAGGACAGGGGAATCCGGGGAGCTGTTTTTT; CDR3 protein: CASSERTGESGELFF
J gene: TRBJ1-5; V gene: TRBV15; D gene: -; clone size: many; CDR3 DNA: TGTGCCACCAGCAGCCTCCCGGGGTCAAGCAATCAGCCCCAGCATTTT; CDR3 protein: CATSSLPGSSNQPQHF
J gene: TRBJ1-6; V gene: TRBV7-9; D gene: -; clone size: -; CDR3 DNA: TGTGCCAGCAGCTTAGGATTAGGAGGCTCACCCCTCCACTTT; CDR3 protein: CASSLGLGGSPLHF
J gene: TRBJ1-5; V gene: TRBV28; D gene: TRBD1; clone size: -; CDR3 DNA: TGTGCCAGCAGTCCCCGGGACAGGGGGAGGGTGCCCCAGCATTTT; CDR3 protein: CASSPRDRGRVPQHF
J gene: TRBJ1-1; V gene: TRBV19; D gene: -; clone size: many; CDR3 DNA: TGTGCCAGTAGTATCCTCATGAACACTGAAGCTTTCTTT; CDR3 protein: CASSILMNTEAFF
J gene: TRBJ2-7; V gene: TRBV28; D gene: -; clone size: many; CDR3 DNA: TGTGCCAGCAGTATTCCTATGGGGACCTACGAGCAGTACTTC; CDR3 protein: CASSIPMGTYEQYF
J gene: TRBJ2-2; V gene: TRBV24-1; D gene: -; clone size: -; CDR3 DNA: TGTGCCACCAGTGAGACGGGACGTCCGAACACCGGGGAGCTGTTTTTT; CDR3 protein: CATSETGRPNTGELFF
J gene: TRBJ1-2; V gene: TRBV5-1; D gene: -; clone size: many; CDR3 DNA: TGCGCCAGCAGCTTGGGGGGCAGGACCTATGGCTACACCTTC; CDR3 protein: CASSLGGRTYGYTF
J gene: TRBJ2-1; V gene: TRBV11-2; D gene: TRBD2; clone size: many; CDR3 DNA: TGTGCCAGCAGCCACGGGACTAGCGGCACCAATGAGCAGTTCTTC; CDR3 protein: CASSHGTSGTNEQFF
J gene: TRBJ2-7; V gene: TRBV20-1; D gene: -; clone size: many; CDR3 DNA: TGCAGTGCCCGGAGAGGGACTTACCTCGAGCAGTACTTC; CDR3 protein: CSARRGTYLEQYF
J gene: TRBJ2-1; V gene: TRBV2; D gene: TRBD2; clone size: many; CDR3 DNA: TGTGCCAGCTCAAGAACTACTAGCGGGAATGAAAAAACGAGCTCCTACAATGAGCAGTTCTTC; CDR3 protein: CASSRTTSGNEKTSSYNEQFF
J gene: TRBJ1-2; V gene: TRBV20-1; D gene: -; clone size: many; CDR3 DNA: TGCAGTGCTAGAGTGGGACCACCAGCTAACTATGGCTACACCTTC; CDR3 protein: CSARVGPPANYGYTF
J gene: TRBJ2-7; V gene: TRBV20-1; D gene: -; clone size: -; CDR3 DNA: TGCAGTGCTAGCGAGGGTAGGGAGCAGTACTTC; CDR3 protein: CSASEGREQYF
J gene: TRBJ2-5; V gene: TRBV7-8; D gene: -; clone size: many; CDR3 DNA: TGTGCCAGCAGCCCCCGGTCGGCTAGCTATCAAGAGACCCAGTACTTC; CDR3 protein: CASSPRSASYQETQYF
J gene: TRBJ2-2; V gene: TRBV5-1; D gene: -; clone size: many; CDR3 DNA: TGCGCCAGCAGACGAAACACCGGGGAGCTGTTTTTT; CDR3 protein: CASRRNTGELFF
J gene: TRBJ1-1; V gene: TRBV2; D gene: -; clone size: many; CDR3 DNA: TGTGCCAGCAACCTCCCCCAGGGAAAAGGAGAAGCTTTCTTT; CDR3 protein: CASNLPQGKGEAFF
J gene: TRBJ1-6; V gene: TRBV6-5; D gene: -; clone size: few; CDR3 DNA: TGTGCCAGCAGTTATCGGGGTCGGGAGTATAATTCACCCCTCCACTTT; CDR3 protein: CASSYRGREYNSPLHF
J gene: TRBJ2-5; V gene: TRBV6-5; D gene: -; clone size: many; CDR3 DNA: TGTGCCAGCAGTTACTCTTACGACCAAGAGACCCAGTACTTC; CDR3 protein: CASSYSYDQETQYF